The 13 T cell receptor beta chains below come from one sample, sequenced in a study of T-cell memory formation after mild COVID-19. One entry per CDR3 protein, called by TCRdb with MiXCR from the 5' RACE reads. The table includes approximately 260,000 distinct CDR3 sequences, around 15% detected once. Material for sequencing was PBMCs or a T cell subset sorted from them (not recorded which). These receptors were collected from a young man who had mild COVID-19 (a few samples of this study predate the infection). Cell type and time point are not known.

The chain links TRBV7-2 to TRBJ1-3; D gene ambiguous. The length of the CDR3 is 15 residues. Germline assignment: CDR1 SGHTA and CDR2 FQGNSA. Trimming cost V 5 bases and J 0 bases, with 11 bases left between them. The CDR3 is CASSTASSSGNTIYF. In DNA form, the CDR3 reads TGTGCCAGCAGCACCGCCAGTTCCTCTGGAAACACCATATATTTT.

This clonotype has only a few counts. The genes are TRBV12-3 or TRBV12-4 and TRBJ1-2; 7 bases fit TRBD1. This CDR3 is built from 15 residues. V gave up 6 bases and J gave up 0 bases; unmatched junction bases: 7. The CDR3 nucleotides are TGTGCCAGCAGGTCCGGGACAGTAGCTAACTATGGCTACACCTTC. Amino acids: CASRSGTVANYGYTF.

Only a few counts were recorded for this clonotype. V is TRBV4-2 and J is TRBJ1-1; tentative D call: TRBD1 (6 bases). The germline CDR1 and CDR2 sequences are LGHNA and YNFKEQ. V was shortened by 0 bases and J by 11 bases, with 19 bases between the two germline ends. The CDR3 loop spans 15 amino acids. CDR3 nucleotides: TGTGCCAGCAGCCAAGATAGGGTGGCAGGGGCCGGCGCTTTCTTT. Protein: CASSQDRVAGAGAFF.

The CDR3, as DNA: TGCAGTGCTCGATCCCTCCTAGAAGAGACCCAGTACTTC. Amino acid sequence: CSARSLLEETQYF. The chain carries TRBV20-1 and TRBJ2-5; no clear D gene. CDR3 length: 13 amino acids. The germline V gene encodes CDR1 DFQATT and CDR2 SNEGSKA (reference sequence). Trimming cost V 5 bases and J 3 bases, with 13 bases left between them.

The chain combines TRBV7-6 with TRBJ2-6; TRBD1 matches 9 bases. Per germline, CDR1 SGHVS and CDR2 FNYEAQ. The ends lost 3 bases at V and 3 bases at J; junction bases unmatched: 0. The CDR3 runs to 15 residues. CDR3 in DNA: TGTGCCAGCAGCTTGACAGGGGGTGGGGCCAACGTCCTGACTTTC. Its protein is CASSLTGGGANVLTF.

This clonotype was picked up many times. The CDR3 protein is CASSEESYEQYV. Written as DNA, the CDR3 is TGTGCCAGCAGCGAGGAGTCCTACGAGCAGTACGTC. This chain joins TRBV7-9 and TRBJ2-7, with no clear D. V was clipped by 5 bases and J by 1 base, with 6 bases between them. The CDR3 is 12 amino acids. Germline CDR1 SEHNR, CDR2 FQNEAQ (reference sequence).

This clonotype was counted only a few times. The J gene is TRBJ2-3, the V gene TRBV2; 9 bases align to TRBD2. The length of the CDR3 is 15 residues. The V segment lost 7 bases and the J segment 2 bases; nucleotides outside the gene matches: 7. CDR1 is SNHLY, CDR2 FYNNEI, per germline. CDR3 coding DNA: TGTGCCAGCAATAGGGAGCGGGGGGCCACAGATACGCAGTATTTT. Its translation is CASNRERGATDTQYF.

This clonotype was recorded at least ten times. This sequence joins TRBV27 and TRBJ2-4, with 9 bases lining up with TRBD1. This CDR3 is built from 13 residues. V lost 5 bases, J lost 7 bases, and 3 bases stayed unmatched. CDR1 MNHEY and CDR2 SMNVEV come from the germline V gene (reference sequence). CDR3 nucleotides: TGTGCCAGCAGTCGACAGGGGGAGAACATTCAGTACTTC. Encoded protein: CASSRQGENIQYF.

This clonotype has a handful of counts. V gene TRBV5-1 combines with J gene TRBJ2-1, with D perhaps being TRBD1 or TRBD2 (5 bases each). CDR3 length: 15 residues. The V end was cut by 1 base, the J end by 4 bases, with 12 bases between. CDR1 and CDR2 (germline): SGHRS, YFSETQ. The CDR3 nucleotides read TGCGCCAGCAGCTTGATGGGGGACGTTTACAATGAGCAGTTCTTC. This gives the protein CASSLMGDVYNEQFF.

This clonotype was seen more than once but under ten times. The rearrangement joins TRBV7-2 to TRBJ1-5; 9 bases are shared with TRBD1. Germline assignment: CDR1 SGHTA and CDR2 FQGNSA. The CDR3 is 17 amino acids. V was pared by 5 bases and J by 7 bases, with 15 bases of the junction left unmatched. The CDR3 spells CASSIHGTGGAGQPQHF. As DNA, the CDR3 is TGTGCCAGCAGCATACACGGAACAGGGGGCGCAGGCCAGCCCCAGCATTTT.

The chain links TRBV6-5 to TRBJ2-3, with TRBD2 identical over 8 bases. V lost 6 bases and J lost 4; bases outside the gene matches: 12. CDR1 and CDR2 (germline): MNHEY, SVGAGI. The CDR3 contains 16 residues. The CDR3 here is CASSPNGAGGSDTQYF. In DNA form, the CDR3 reads TGTGCCAGCAGCCCCAACGGGGCGGGGGGATCAGATACGCAGTATTTT.

This clonotype has a handful of counts. The gene calls are TRBV5-1 and TRBJ2-3; 11 bases line up with TRBD2. The V gene's germline CDR1 is SGHRS and CDR2 YFSETQ. This CDR3 spans 16 amino acids. V shed 4 bases and J 5 bases; nucleotides not matched to a gene: 9. CDR3 residues: CASSPVAGGPQDTQYF. The CDR3 region has the DNA TGCGCCAGCAGCCCAGTAGCGGGGGGGCCGCAAGATACGCAGTATTTT. Full variable domain (rest looked up from reference TRBV5-1 and TRBJ2-3): KAGVTQTPRYLIKTRGQQVTLSCSPISGHRSVSWYQQTPGQGLQFLFEYFSETQRNKGNFPGRFSGRQFSNSRSEMNVSTLELGDSALYLCASSPVAGGPQDTQYFGPGTRLTVL.

The chain links TRBV5-6 to TRBJ1-2, with 7 bases matching TRBD1. This CDR3 is 13 amino acids long. V lost 4 bases and J lost 5; bases outside the gene matches: 5. Germline assignment: CDR1 SGHDT and CDR2 YYEEEE. CDR3 sequence: CASSLGQTYGYTF. CDR3 sequence (DNA): TGTGCCAGCAGCCTGGGACAGACGTATGGCTACACCTTC.